These T cell receptor beta chains were read from a single sample in a study of blood T cell repertoires in COVID-19. Assay used: immunoSEQ multiplex PCR; TCRdb lists only in-frame clones, some missing. The sample lists 60,000 to 75,000 clones; about three quarters were seen once. Material: peripheral blood. Receptors originate from a woman at least 80 years old with acute or convalescent COVID-19. The CDR3 runs from the conserved cysteine through the conserved F or W. Each record gives: CDR3 protein, CDR3 DNA, J gene, clone size, V gene, D gene. The D gene is left open where the match is weak. Not every row has a clone size; where given, it reads once, few, many or a size class.

CASSQEAAGIRYNEQFF,TGCGCCAGCAGCCAAGAGGCCGCAGGGATAAGGTACAATGAGCAGTTCTTC,TRBJ2-1,.,TRBV4-1,.
CASSSFGQGYQPQHF,TGTGCCAGCAGTTCATTTGGACAGGGGTATCAGCCCCAGCATTTT,TRBJ1-5,.,TRBV28,TRBD1
CASSVSGNLYNEQFF,TGTGCCAGCAGCGTGAGCGGGAATTTATACAATGAGCAGTTCTTC,TRBJ2-1,once,TRBV5-4,TRBD2
CASSLVGSNYEQYF,TGTGCCAGCAGCTTAGTTGGGAGTAACTACGAGCAGTACTTC,TRBJ2-7,.,TRBV7-2,.
CASSQGASGTDEQYF,TGTGCCAGCAGCCAAGGGGCTAGCGGGACCGACGAGCAGTACTTC,TRBJ2-7,few,TRBV7-8,TRBD2
CASSSGQAYGYTF,TGTGCCAGCAGTTCCGGACAGGCGTATGGCTACACCTTC,TRBJ1-2,.,TRBV6-5,TRBD1
CASSKMTGNYGYTF,TGTGCCAGCAGCAAAATGACAGGGAACTATGGCTACACCTTC,TRBJ1-2,once,TRBV7-2,TRBD1
CASSVGLAGGSYEQYF,TGTGCCAGCAGCGTAGGGCTAGCGGGAGGGTCCTACGAGCAGTACTTC,TRBJ2-7,.,TRBV9,TRBD2
CASSSTGTSRYEQYF,TGTGCCAGTAGTAGTACCGGGACTTCTCGCTACGAGCAGTACTTC,TRBJ2-7,.,TRBV19,.
CASSRPGGSNTGELFF,TGTGCCAGCAGCCGCCCGGGGGGGAGTAACACCGGGGAGCTGTTTTTT,TRBJ2-2,.,TRBV7-8,TRBD2
CAIGQLNYGYTF,TGTGCCATAGGACAGCTTAACTATGGCTACACCTTC,TRBJ1-2,once,TRBV10-3,.
CASSQGGGDEQFF,TGTGCCAGCAGCCAAGGAGGCGGGGATGAGCAGTTCTTC,TRBJ2-1,.,TRBV3-1/TRBV3-2,.
CASSPTGNQPQHF,TGCGCCAGCAGCCCGACAGGAAATCAGCCCCAGCATTTT,TRBJ1-5,few,TRBV5-1,.
CASSTLAGGSGELFF,TGTGCCAGCAGTACCCTAGCGGGAGGGTCCGGGGAGCTGTTTTTT,TRBJ2-2,.,TRBV28,TRBD2
CASQGPRGDGYTF,TGTGCCTCCCAGGGGCCTCGGGGAGATGGCTACACCTTC,TRBJ1-2,once,TRBV19,.
CAWSVRWSGTSPGELFF,TGTGCCTGGAGTGTACGATGGAGCGGGACCTCTCCCGGGGAGCTGTTTTTT,TRBJ2-2,.,TRBV30,TRBD2
CASSPSVRSYNEQFF,TGTGCCAGCTCACCATCTGTTCGCTCCTACAATGAGCAGTTCTTC,TRBJ2-1,.,TRBV18,.
CATAPRGSNTGELFF,TGTGCCACCGCCCCCAGGGGATCGAACACCGGGGAGCTGTTTTTT,TRBJ2-2,.,TRBV24-1,.
CASSFFGGSYNEQFF,TGTGCCAGCAGCTTCTTTGGGGGGTCCTACAATGAGCAGTTCTTC,TRBJ2-1,.,TRBV11-2,.
CASSPGQLNTEAFF,TGCGCCAGCAGCCCGGGACAGCTGAACACTGAAGCTTTCTTT,TRBJ1-1,.,TRBV4-1,TRBD1
CASSPGGQGGRYGYTF,TGCGCCAGCAGCCCTGGGGGACAGGGAGGGAGGTATGGCTACACCTTC,TRBJ1-2,few,TRBV4-3,TRBD1
CASSQDYVGGRSTYEQYF,TGTGCCAGCAGCCAAGATTATGTAGGCGGGAGGTCCACCTACGAGCAGTACTTC,TRBJ2-7,.,TRBV4-2,TRBD2
CASSSNGQVGNEQFF,TGTGCCAGCAGCTCGAATGGACAGGTTGGCAATGAGCAGTTCTTC,TRBJ2-1,.,TRBV5-4,TRBD1
CAWSSRDSTEAFF,TGTGCCTGGAGTAGCAGGGACTCGACTGAAGCTTTCTTT,TRBJ1-1,.,TRBV30,.
CASTRRGAYVAKLFF,TGTGCCAGTACCCGCAGGGGAGCCTACGTTGCGAAACTGTTTTTT,TRBJ1-4,.,TRBV19,.
CASSLAGAGIAGELFF,TGTGCCAGCAGCTTAGCGGGCGCGGGGATCGCCGGGGAGCTGTTTTTT,TRBJ2-2,.,TRBV7-2,.
CASSNFEDRRGREAFF,TGTGCCAGCAGCAATTTCGAGGACAGGCGGGGCAGGGAAGCTTTCTTT,TRBJ1-1,.,TRBV28,TRBD1
CASSQDHGGPQYF,TGTGCCAGCAGCCAAGATCACGGGGGTCCCCAGTACTTC,TRBJ2-7,.,TRBV3-1/TRBV3-2,.
CASSREGSYNEQFF,TGCGCCAGCAGCCGGGAGGGCTCCTACAATGAGCAGTTCTTC,TRBJ2-1,.,TRBV5-1,TRBD2
CASSLGRASAFF,TGTGCCAGCAGTTTGGGCAGGGCCTCAGCTTTCTTT,TRBJ1-1,.,TRBV12-3/TRBV12-4,.
CASSLGYSGRGDEQFF,TGTGCCAGCAGCTTAGGATATAGCGGGAGGGGGGATGAGCAGTTCTTC,TRBJ2-1,.,TRBV11-2,TRBD2
CASSLWGTGEAFF,TGTGCCAGCAGTTTATGGGGGACAGGGGAAGCTTTCTTT,TRBJ1-1,.,TRBV12-3/TRBV12-4,TRBD1
CASSPTPGTGRAYEQYF,TGTGCCAGCAGCCCTACTCCCGGGACAGGGCGCGCCTACGAGCAGTACTTC,TRBJ2-7,few,TRBV7-9,TRBD1
CASGRAPGYNEQFF,TGTGCCAGCGGGCGGGCCCCCGGGTACAATGAGCAGTTCTTC,TRBJ2-1,.,TRBV11-3,.
CSVGTGSWEKLFF,TGCAGCGTTGGGACAGGTTCATGGGAAAAACTGTTTTTT,TRBJ1-4,.,TRBV29-1,TRBD1
CSARDRVSYTF,TGCAGTGCTAGAGATCGGGTGAGCTACACCTTC,TRBJ1-2,.,TRBV20-1,.
CASSRVGLPEQYF,TGTGCCAGCAGTCGAGTCGGACTTCCCGAGCAGTACTTC,TRBJ2-7,.,TRBV12-3/TRBV12-4,.
CASGRRTSGTQRVPYEQYF,TGCGCCAGCGGCCGTCGGACTAGCGGGACTCAGAGAGTCCCCTACGAGCAGTACTTC,TRBJ2-7,.,TRBV5-1,TRBD2
CASRMDRVGQPQHF,TGTGCCAGCAGAATGGACAGGGTCGGTCAGCCCCAGCATTTT,TRBJ1-5,once,TRBV2,TRBD1
CSVGTGGEGYTF,TGCAGCGTAGGGACGGGGGGGGAGGGCTACACCTTC,TRBJ1-2,.,TRBV29-1,.
CASSLGLDTDTQYF,TGCGCCAGCAGCTTGGGACTAGACACAGATACGCAGTATTTT,TRBJ2-3,few,TRBV5-1,.
CASSRVQGFTGELFF,TGCGCCAGCAGCCGAGTACAGGGGTTCACCGGGGAGCTGTTTTTT,TRBJ2-2,.,TRBV4-3,TRBD1
CASSQHQGADGYTF,TGTGCCAGCAGCCAACATCAGGGGGCAGATGGCTACACCTTC,TRBJ1-2,few,TRBV3-1/TRBV3-2,TRBD1
CSVEDGGQLYNEQFF,TGCAGCGTTGAAGATGGGGGACAGCTCTACAATGAGCAGTTCTTC,TRBJ2-1,.,TRBV29-1,TRBD1
CSARKSNEQFF,TGCAGTGCCAGGAAGTCCAATGAGCAGTTCTTC,TRBJ2-1,.,TRBV20-1,.
CASSPDRPPEAFF,TGTGCCAGCTCGCCTGACAGGCCTCCTGAAGCTTTCTTT,TRBJ1-1,.,TRBV18,.
CASSRLGGTGVVNEQFF,TGTGCCAGCAGCCGCCTGGGGGGGACAGGGGTGGTAAATGAGCAGTTCTTC,TRBJ2-1,few,TRBV7-9,TRBD1
CATSDSPGTGFNGYTF,TGTGCCACCAGTGACTCCCCGGGGACAGGGTTCAATGGCTACACCTTC,TRBJ1-2,.,TRBV24-1,TRBD1
CASLSRRRDYEQYF,TGTGCCAGCCTATCGAGGCGCAGGGACTACGAGCAGTACTTC,TRBJ2-7,.,TRBV6-6,.
CSVSLADSSYEQYF,TGCAGCGTTTCTCTAGCGGACAGCTCCTACGAGCAGTACTTC,TRBJ2-7,.,TRBV29-1,.
CASSLNAGPNYGYTF,TGTGCCAGCAGCCTTAACGCAGGCCCTAACTATGGCTACACCTTC,TRBJ1-2,.,TRBV7-3,.
CARFKTDRGPSYEQYF,TGTGCCAGATTCAAGACGGACAGGGGCCCTTCCTACGAGCAGTACTTC,TRBJ2-7,once,TRBV6-4,TRBD1
CASSLWRGGGNSPLHF,TGTGCCAGCAGTTTATGGAGGGGGGGAGGTAATTCACCCCTCCACTTT,TRBJ1-6,.,TRBV28,.
CASSFNLGQGSSPLHF,TGTGCCAGCAGTTTCAATTTAGGACAGGGGAGTTCACCCCTCCACTTT,TRBJ1-6,.,TRBV28,TRBD1
CASSPSPRRAYEQYF,TGCGCCAGCAGCCCATCACCGCGCAGGGCTTACGAGCAGTACTTC,TRBJ2-7,few,TRBV4-1,.
CASSGRDASVFSEQFF,TGTGCCAGCTCAGGTCGGGACGCTAGCGTGTTTAGTGAGCAGTTCTTC,TRBJ2-1,.,TRBV18,.
CASKNQGATEAFF,TGTGCCAGCAAGAATCAGGGGGCAACTGAAGCTTTCTTT,TRBJ1-1,.,TRBV6-5,TRBD1
CAIMRTSSYNEQFF,TGTGCCATCATGAGGACTAGCTCCTACAATGAGCAGTTCTTC,TRBJ2-1,.,TRBV10-3,TRBD2
CAWKVEGAGIQYF,TGTGCCTGGAAGGTGGAGGGAGCGGGAATTCAGTACTTC,TRBJ2-4,once,TRBV30,TRBD2